This T cell receptor beta chain was found in a study of immune evolution from preneoplasia to lung adenocarcinoma. Broader study findings: From normal lung to invasive adenocarcinoma, top clone frequencies appeared to decrease.

Macro-dissection enriched premalignant or tumor cells before nucleic acid extraction. J was trimmed by 0 bases and V by 1 base; bases with no gene match: 1. CDR3 length equals 15 residues. The germline gives CDR1 SGHAT, CDR2 FQNNGV. Of note for this clone: Its specificity is not known.

Here immunoSEQ multiplex PCR was the method, and the copy in TCRdb shows in-frame clones only, minus some. The table includes about 3,400 clones, 80% detected once. V and J are TRBV11-2 and TRBJ1-2; TRBD1 agrees at 8 bases. Sequenced material: FFPE lung adenocarcinoma in situ tissue. The clonotype comes from a person aged 70 to 85 with lung adenocarcinoma. CDR3 DNA sequence: TGTGCCAGCAGCTTAGGGACAGGGTCTAACTATGGCTACACCTTC. This translates into CASSLGTGSNYGYTF.